This T cell receptor (beta chain) originates from a study of PD-1 blockade in mismatch repair-deficient tumors. Generated by immunoSEQ multiplex PCR, the TCRdb table keeps only in-frame clones and is missing some. The sample holds approximately 130,000 clones, roughly nine tenths seen once. This clonotype was sampled from an adult with mismatch repair-deficient cancer. Sequencing used peripheral blood, obtained 44 weeks after starting pembrolizumab.

DNA for the CDR3: TGTGCCATCAGAGGGGATGGAAACACCATATATTTT. Translation: CAIRGDGNTIYF. This sequence joins TRBV10-3 and TRBJ1-3, with D possibly TRBD1 on 5 matching bases. V dropped 6 bases and J dropped 3 bases, with 6 bases sitting between them. CDR1 and CDR2 (germline): ENHRY, SYGVKD. This CDR3 comprises 12 residues.